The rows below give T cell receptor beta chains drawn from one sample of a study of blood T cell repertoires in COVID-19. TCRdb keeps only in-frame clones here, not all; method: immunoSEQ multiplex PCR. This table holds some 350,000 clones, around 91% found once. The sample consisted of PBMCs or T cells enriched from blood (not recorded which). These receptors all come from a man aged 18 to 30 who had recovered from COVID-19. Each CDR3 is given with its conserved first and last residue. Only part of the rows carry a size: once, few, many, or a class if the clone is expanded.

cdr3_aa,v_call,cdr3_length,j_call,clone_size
CSAGTGANYGYTF,TRBV29-1,13,TRBJ1-2,NA
CASSGHFSEPQHF,TRBV19,13,TRBJ1-5,once
CASSKGARRFAGELFF,TRBV21-1,16,TRBJ2-2,once
CSAVPGSGVTGELFF,TRBV29-1,15,TRBJ2-2,NA
CASSEGTGTQETQYF,TRBV7-8,15,TRBJ2-5,NA
CSVVLGGGNQPQHF,TRBV29-1,14,TRBJ1-5,NA
CASSQAGYNTGELFF,TRBV7-8,15,TRBJ2-2,NA
CASSLRDWGKQFF,TRBV27,13,TRBJ2-1,NA
CASSGSGATNEKLFF,TRBV5-1,15,TRBJ1-4,few
CASSPRSSSYNEQFF,TRBV11-3,15,TRBJ2-1,NA
CASSNRAVGNTEAFF,TRBV6-5,15,TRBJ1-1,few
CASSISLSGSVSSYEQYF,TRBV19,18,TRBJ2-7,NA
CASSDSAGATDTQYF,TRBV6-4,15,TRBJ2-3,NA
CASSHWGEPGRNEKLFF,TRBV5-8,17,TRBJ1-4,NA
CASHRGDNSPLHF,TRBV5-5,13,TRBJ1-6,NA
CASSQGPGYTF,TRBV12-3/TRBV12-4,11,TRBJ1-2,once
CASSLQTSGRGGTQYF,TRBV5-1,16,TRBJ2-5,NA
CASSEAGGLLPYEQYF,TRBV2,16,TRBJ2-7,NA
CASSRLAASLGNEQFF,TRBV4-2,16,TRBJ2-1,NA
CAGRFQGAVIEKLFF,TRBV2,15,TRBJ1-4,NA
CASNGQGAPTEAFF,TRBV2,14,TRBJ1-1,NA
CASRLMANTEAFF,TRBV19,13,TRBJ1-1,NA
CASSLGPPGAQFSGNTIYF,TRBV5-1,19,TRBJ1-3,once
CASSATGPGGADTQYF,TRBV11-3,16,TRBJ2-3,NA
CASDFLRTSVLGYNEQFF,TRBV5-5,18,TRBJ2-1,NA
CASSVEPGQGPGSYNSPLHF,TRBV9,20,TRBJ1-6,NA
CASSLGGSSGNTIYF,TRBV5-4,15,TRBJ1-3,NA
CASSPGHFSGNTIYF,TRBV5-4,15,TRBJ1-3,NA
CASRPAGYRGHQPQHF,TRBV27,16,TRBJ1-5,once
CASSLSLNYGYTF,TRBV7-8,13,TRBJ1-2,NA
CASSRQGATAKNIQYF,TRBV7-9,16,TRBJ2-4,NA
CATSDLRSSGRPGELFF,TRBV24-1,17,TRBJ2-2,NA
CASSFGQGGTGELFF,TRBV4-1,15,TRBJ2-2,NA
CASSERGRNEKLFF,TRBV25-1,14,TRBJ1-4,NA
CASSPYQGAYGYTF,TRBV5-4,14,TRBJ1-2,NA
CSVEVELDTEAFF,TRBV29-1,13,TRBJ1-1,NA
CASRNRNYGYTF,TRBV6-5,12,TRBJ1-2,NA
CASTGPGGNEQFF,TRBV25-1,13,TRBJ2-1,NA
CASSATGDEQYF,TRBV7-9,12,TRBJ2-7,NA
CASSGGNMNTEAFF,TRBV9,14,TRBJ1-1,few
CASSGTGTLSYEQYF,TRBV10-1,15,TRBJ2-7,many
CASSEMRAAGRLEEQYF,TRBV25-1,17,TRBJ2-7,NA
CRGDRNTEAFF,TRBV20-1,11,TRBJ1-1,NA
CASSQGQGAEKLFF,TRBV3-1/TRBV3-2,14,TRBJ1-4,few
CASSQETGVIYGYTF,TRBV4-3,15,TRBJ1-2,many
CASKSSGSNQPQHF,TRBV2,14,TRBJ1-5,NA
CASSIEGRGRAGNEKLFF,TRBV19,18,TRBJ1-4,NA
CASSLGMGAYEQYF,TRBV11-2,14,TRBJ2-7,NA
CASSYSIRAVDTQYF,TRBV6-5,15,TRBJ2-3,NA
CASSYRGLSYEQYF,TRBV28,14,TRBJ2-7,NA
CASSFSPGELFF,TRBV12-3/TRBV12-4,12,TRBJ2-2,NA
CASSARLAGNQPQHF,TRBV27,15,TRBJ1-5,NA
CASSFLDSYEQYF,TRBV7-2,13,TRBJ2-7,NA
CASSQDFGEGYSSYEQYF,TRBV4-3,18,TRBJ2-7,NA
CASSPFAGGRAEAFF,TRBV28,15,TRBJ1-1,NA
CASSSGPAAGSVGTGELFF,TRBV7-3,19,TRBJ2-2,NA
CASSFGKTNGYTF,TRBV7-9,13,TRBJ1-2,NA